The entry below describes one TCR beta chain. A much larger clone is a single base away; this may be a read error. Trimming took 6 bases from V and 4 from J, leaving 15 bases between them. Germline V gene lookup returns CDR1 MNHEY and CDR2 SMNVEV (reference sequence). The CDR3 is 15 amino acids. The data belong to a study of human T cells and chemical hapten exposure. Study details: Alopecia areata, totalis or universalis affected patients who were mostly female.

Unique molecular identifiers were attached to individual cDNA molecules during library preparation. TCRdb passed the RACE reads through MiXCR, listing each CDR3 protein once. The sample lists 65,000 to 85,000 distinct CDR3 sequences, approximately 10% seen once, with 1.1% to 1.5% in the top ten. The time point denotes: patch test 1, 2 weeks after DPC sensitization. This sample's treatment: therapeutic diphenylcyclopropenone sensitization with weekly scalp DPC. Participating donors were patients with alopecia, aged 18 to 70 years, considered appropriate candidates for DPC. Unfractionated whole blood was the source from which total RNA was extracted.

The chain couples TRBV27 to TRBJ2-2; D is tentatively TRBD1 or TRBD2 (7 bases each). Source: whole blood, taken in connection with sensitization to the hapten diphenylcyclopropenone (DPC). The sequence was collected from a woman aged 50 to 60 with alopecia areata. Some clones in this sample may be carry-over from other donors' samples. CDR3 protein: CASRERDRGTGELFF. The CDR3 DNA reads TGTGCCAGCAGGGAGCGGGACAGAGGCACCGGGGAGCTGTTTTTT.